Below are 13 T cell receptor beta chains sequenced from a single sample in a study of control samples from healthy donors and cancer patients. TCRdb's copy holds only in-frame clones and misses some; the assay was immunoSEQ multiplex PCR. This sample carries fewer than 250,000 clones, roughly nine tenths of them seen once, and the ten largest clones take about 2%. The sample comprised blood. These receptors were taken from a man under 40 in good health.

This clone was observed a handful of times. The chain combines TRBV14 with TRBJ2-1; D is perhaps TRBD1 (6 bases). CDR1 and CDR2 (germline): SGHDN, FVKESK. V was clipped by 4 bases and J by 9 bases, with 10 bases between them. The CDR3 has 12 amino acids. This CDR3 is CASSLQGFEQFF. CDR3 nucleotides: TGTGCCAGCAGCCTACAGGGCTTTGAGCAGTTCTTC.

The V gene is TRBV13, the J gene TRBJ1-1, with D possibly TRBD1 on 6 matching bases. This CDR3 comprises 16 residues. Trimming took 2 bases from V and 4 from J, leaving 17 bases between them. Germline loops: CDR1 PRHDT, CDR2 FYEKMQ (reference sequence). As DNA, the CDR3 is TGTGCCAGCAGCTTAACGGCAGGGGTATATACCACTGAAGCTTTCTTT. It encodes CASSLTAGVYTTEAFF.

The chain employs TRBV11-2 and TRBJ1-1; a weak D match, TRBD1 (6 bases). Per germline, CDR1 SGHAT and CDR2 FQNNGV. The V end lost 5 bases, the J end lost 7 bases, and 23 bases lay between the germline ends. The CDR3 is made up of 16 amino acids. The CDR3 nucleotides are TGTGCCAGCAGCGATGGGGAAGAGTACAGGGAGGGTGAAGCTTTCTTT. Translating it yields CASSDGEEYREGEAFF.

The chain joins TRBV19 to TRBJ1-2; 12 bases line up with TRBD1. The CDR3 consists of 15 residues. CDR1 is LNHDA, CDR2 SQIVND, per germline (reference sequence). V shed 3 bases and J 8 bases; nucleotides not matched to a gene: 7. The CDR3 DNA reads TGTGCCAGTAGTATGGGACAGGGGGCGCGGATGGGCTACACCTTC. Translating it yields CASSMGQGARMGYTF.

V and J are TRBV6-5 and TRBJ2-1, with TRBD2 matching 12 bases. This CDR3 region has 15 residues. Trimming removed 7 bases from V and 8 bases from J; junction bases left unmatched: 9. Germline-derived CDR1 and CDR2 are MNHEY and SVGAGI. CDR3 sequence: CASKTSTSGGDEQFF. The CDR3 DNA is TGTGCCAGCAAGACATCGACTAGCGGGGGTGATGAGCAGTTCTTC.

The chain joins TRBV6-5 to TRBJ1-3; D gene unclear. Germline CDR1 is MNHEY and CDR2 is SVGAGI. The CDR3 contains 13 residues. The CDR3 spells CAGSWAAGNTIYF. The CDR3 DNA follows: TGTGCGGGGTCATGGGCGGCTGGAAACACCATATATTTT.

This chain links TRBV5-5 with TRBJ2-1; D gene unclear. Germline CDR1 reads SGHKS; CDR2 reads YYEKEE (reference sequence). V was cut by 3 bases and J by 0 bases, with 10 bases left in between. This CDR3 contains 15 residues. The DNA for the CDR3 is TGTGCCAGCAGCTCGGAACAGAGCTCCTACAATGAGCAGTTCTTC. Translating it yields CASSSEQSSYNEQFF.

The genes are TRBV5-1 and TRBJ2-3; 10 nucleotides align to TRBD1. The CDR3 has 15 residues. In germline, CDR1 is SGHRS, CDR2 YFSETQ. V trimming: 4 bases; J trimming: 6 bases; junction bases outside the gene matches: 8. CDR3 bases: TGCGCCAGCAGCCTGCTGGACAGGGGGGTGGATACGCAGTATTTT. This translates into CASSLLDRGVDTQYF.

V and J are TRBV18 and TRBJ2-2; D gene ambiguous. Trimming cost V 6 bases and J 6 bases, with 11 bases left between them. The CDR3 loop spans 13 amino acids. Germline V CDR1 and CDR2: KGHSH, LQKENI. CDR3 loop: CASSVDLPGELFF. The CDR3 region has the DNA TGTGCCAGCTCCGTGGACCTACCCGGGGAGCTGTTTTTT.

This chain joins TRBV6-5 and TRBJ2-3; 7 nucleotides agree with TRBD1. The CDR3 has 13 residues. Germline trimming cut 10 bases from V and 9 bases from J; bases unmatched to any gene: 13. CDR1 is MNHEY, CDR2 SVGAGI, per germline. The CDR3 coding sequence is TGTGCCACCAAAGTAGGACCGGGACAGACGCAGTATTTT. Its translation: CATKVGPGQTQYF.

CDR3 loop: CASSIDRGIYGYTF. For the CDR3, the DNA is TGTGCCAGTAGTATAGACAGGGGCATCTATGGCTACACCTTC. The chain has TRBV19 and TRBJ1-2; D is perhaps TRBD1 (6 bases). This CDR3 is 14 amino acids long. Trimming removed 0 bases at V and 4 bases at J, with 9 bases between. Germline V gives CDR1 LNHDA, CDR2 SQIVND (reference sequence).

J is TRBJ2-3 and V is TRBV5-8; 7 nucleotides align to TRBD2. Germline V lookup: CDR1 SGHTS, CDR2 YDEGEE. Unmatched junction bases numbered 7, after V lost 2 bases and J lost 4 bases. The CDR3 spans 15 residues. The CDR3 is CASSLGRGRADTQYF. CDR3 DNA sequence: TGTGCCAGCAGCTTAGGGAGGGGAAGGGCAGATACGCAGTATTTT.

This chain connects TRBV10-3 to TRBJ1-5, with 8 bases matching TRBD1. V lost 0 bases and J lost 3; bases outside the gene matches: 10. CDR3 length: 18 amino acids. Germline V gene sequence: CDR1 ENHRY, CDR2 SYGVKD. CDR3 loop: CAISESGQGASNNQPQHF. CDR3 in DNA: TGTGCCATCAGTGAGTCGGGCCAGGGGGCCTCGAACAATCAGCCCCAGCATTTT.